This TCR beta chain comes out of a study of shared clonotypes between healthy human individuals. Turning to the study itself: Plates per donor: three CD4 naive, three CD4 memory, two CD8 naive, one CD8 memory.

This CDR3 is 14 amino acids long. The V gene's germline CDR1 is SNHLY and CDR2 FYNNEI. The V end was cut by 6 bases, the J end by 9 bases, with 18 bases between. Using immunoSEQ multiplex PCR, the repertoire was profiled, and TCRdb retains in-frame clones only, with some absent. The sample lists some 1.5 million clones, about 98% occurring once. The healthy adult donors were HIV-negative and reported no recent acute infections or vaccinations. The clonotype comes from a young man in good health. The rearrangement joins TRBV2 to TRBJ2-4; a possible D gene is TRBD2 (5 bases). The specimen sequenced was naive CD4+ T cells sorted from blood. Subset here: CD45RA+ positively selected. For the CDR3, the DNA is TGTGCCAGCAGGCTACTAGGCCCGGCAACCATTCAGTACTTC. Protein sequence: CASRLLGPATIQYF.